Listed here are 3 T cell receptor beta chains from one sample, sequenced in a study of regulatory T cells in long-lasting Graves disease. Both iRepertoire HTBI primers and Arm-PCR of CDR3 regions were used to build the TCR beta libraries. TCRdb passed the multiplex PCR reads through MiXCR, listing each CDR3 protein once. The profile shows approximately 440,000 distinct CDR3 sequences, under 20% of them singletons. Specified time point: newly diagnosed GD, antithyroid drugs for less than 3 months. The TCR library was made from RNA that had been extracted from PBMCs in TRIzol. These sequences were also reported in another study, on T cells in Graves' hyperthyroidism and ophthalmopathy.

Sequenced here: peripheral blood mononuclear cells (PBMCs), sampled at new diagnosis, from a patient treated with antithyroid drugs. These receptors all come from a man aged 35 to 55 with Graves disease.

There are a few counts of this clonotype. The chain employs TRBV11-3 and TRBJ2-1, with TRBD2 as a possible D gene (5 bases). CDR1 SGHNT and CDR2 YENEEA come from the germline V gene. Trimming took 4 bases from V and 8 from J, leaving 12 bases between them. The CDR3 contains 13 residues. The DNA for the CDR3 is TGTGCCAGCAGCTCACTAGGCGGGTATGAGCAGTTCTTC. This encodes CASSSLGGYEQFF. The whole variable domain, filled in from reference TRBV11-3 and TRBJ2-1, reads EAGVVQSPRYKIIEKKQPVAFWCNPISGHNTLYWYLQNLGQGPELLIRYENEEAVDDSQLPKDRFSAERLKGVDSTLKIQPAELGDSAVYLCASSSLGGYEQFFGPGTRLTVL.

The J gene is TRBJ2-2, the V gene TRBV11-2, with D possibly matching TRBD2 (6 bases). CDR3 length equals 13 residues. Germline CDR1 is SGHAT and CDR2 is FQNNGV. Trimming removed 5 bases from V and 6 bases from J, with 10 bases in between. This chain's CDR3 is CASSTRLAGELFF. The CDR3 DNA follows: TGTGCCAGCAGCACCCGACTAGCCGGGGAGCTGTTTTTT.

This clonotype came up a few times. The V call is TRBV10-3, the J call TRBJ2-1; D ambiguous. V was shortened by 8 bases and J by 8 bases, with 4 bases between the two germline ends. Germline loops: CDR1 ENHRY, CDR2 SYGVKD. The CDR3 is 9 amino acids. In DNA form, the CDR3 reads TGTGCCATCGGCGATGAGCAGTTCTTC. It yields the protein CAIGDEQFF.